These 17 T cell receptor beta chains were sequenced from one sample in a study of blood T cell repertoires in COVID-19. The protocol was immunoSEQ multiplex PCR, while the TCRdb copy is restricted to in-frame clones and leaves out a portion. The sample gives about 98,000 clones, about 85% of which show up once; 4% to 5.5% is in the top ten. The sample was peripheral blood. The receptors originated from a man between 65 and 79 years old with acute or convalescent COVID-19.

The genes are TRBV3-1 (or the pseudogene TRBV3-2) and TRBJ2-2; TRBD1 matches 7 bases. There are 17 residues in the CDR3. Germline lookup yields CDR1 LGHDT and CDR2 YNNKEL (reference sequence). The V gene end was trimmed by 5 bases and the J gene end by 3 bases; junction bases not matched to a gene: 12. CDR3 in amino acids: CASSFEATTGHTGELFF. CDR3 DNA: TGTGCCAGCAGCTTCGAGGCTACGACAGGGCACACCGGGGAGCTGTTTTTT.

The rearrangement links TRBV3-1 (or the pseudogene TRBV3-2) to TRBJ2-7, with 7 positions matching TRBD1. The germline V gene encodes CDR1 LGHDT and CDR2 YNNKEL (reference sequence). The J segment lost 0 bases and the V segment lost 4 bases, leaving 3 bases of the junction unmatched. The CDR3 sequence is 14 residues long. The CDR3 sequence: CASSPDRASYEQYF. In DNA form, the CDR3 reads TGTGCCAGCAGCCCCGACAGGGCCTCCTACGAGCAGTACTTC.

CDR3 sequence: CASSQESRVRTGELFF. CDR3 DNA: TGTGCCAGCAGCCAAGAATCCAGGGTTCGAACCGGGGAGCTGTTTTTT. The chain is built from TRBV3-1 (or the pseudogene TRBV3-2) and TRBJ2-2, with a tentative D call TRBD1 (5 bases). The CDR3 spans 16 residues. Germline lookup yields CDR1 LGHDT and CDR2 YNNKEL (reference sequence). V shed 0 bases and J shed 5 bases, with 13 bases lying between them.

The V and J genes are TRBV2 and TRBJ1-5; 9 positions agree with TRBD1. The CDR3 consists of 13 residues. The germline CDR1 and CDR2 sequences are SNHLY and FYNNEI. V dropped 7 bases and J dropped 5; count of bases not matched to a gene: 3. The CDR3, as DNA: TGTGCCAGCACCCGGACAGGGGATCAGCCCCAGCATTTT. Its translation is CASTRTGDQPQHF.

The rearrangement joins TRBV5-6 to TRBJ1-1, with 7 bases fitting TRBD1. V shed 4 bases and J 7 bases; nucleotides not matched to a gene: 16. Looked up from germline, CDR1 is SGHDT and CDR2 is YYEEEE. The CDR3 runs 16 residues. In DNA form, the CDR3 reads TGTGCCAGCAGCCGGATTCGTGTAGGGGGCGAAGGTGAAGCTTTCTTT. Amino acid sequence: CASSRIRVGGEGEAFF.

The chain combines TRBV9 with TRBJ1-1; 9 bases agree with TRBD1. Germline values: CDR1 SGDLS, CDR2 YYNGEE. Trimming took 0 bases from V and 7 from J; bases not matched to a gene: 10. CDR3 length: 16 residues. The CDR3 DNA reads TGTGCCAGCAGCGTAGCTACAGGGGGCGCGTTAGGTGAAGCTTTCTTT. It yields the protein CASSVATGGALGEAFF.

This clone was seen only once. The DNA of the CDR3 is TGTGCCAGCAGCGTCGACAGTAACTATGGCTACACCTTC. Encoded protein: CASSVDSNYGYTF. This chain joins TRBV6-5 and TRBJ1-2, with D possibly TRBD1 on 5 matching bases. There are 13 residues in the CDR3. V gave up 6 bases and J gave up 1 base, with 9 bases separating them. Germline V CDR1 and CDR2: MNHEY, SVGAGI.

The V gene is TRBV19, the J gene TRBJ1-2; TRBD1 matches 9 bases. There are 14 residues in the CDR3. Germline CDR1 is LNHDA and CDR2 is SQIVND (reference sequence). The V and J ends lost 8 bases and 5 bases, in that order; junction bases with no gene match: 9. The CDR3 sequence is CASAPQGQGYGYTF. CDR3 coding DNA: TGTGCCAGTGCCCCCCAGGGACAGGGTTATGGCTACACCTTC.

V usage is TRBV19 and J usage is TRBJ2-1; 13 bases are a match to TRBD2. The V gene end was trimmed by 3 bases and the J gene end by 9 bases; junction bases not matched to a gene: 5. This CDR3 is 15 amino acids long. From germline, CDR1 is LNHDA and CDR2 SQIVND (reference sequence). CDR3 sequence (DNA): TGTGCCAGTAGTATGGGGACTAGCGGGGTGGGTGAGCAGTTCTTC. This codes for CASSMGTSGVGEQFF.

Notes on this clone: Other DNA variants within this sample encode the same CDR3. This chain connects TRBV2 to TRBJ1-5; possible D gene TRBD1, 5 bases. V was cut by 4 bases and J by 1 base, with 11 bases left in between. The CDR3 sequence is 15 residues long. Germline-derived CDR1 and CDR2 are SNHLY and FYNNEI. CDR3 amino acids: CASSVNRPSNQPQHF. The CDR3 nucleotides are TGTGCCAGCAGTGTTAACAGGCCCAGCAATCAGCCCCAGCATTTT. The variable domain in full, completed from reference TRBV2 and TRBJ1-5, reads EPEVTQTPSHQVTQMGQEVILRCVPISNHLYFYWYRQILGQKVEFLVSFYNNEISEKSEIFDDQFSVERPDGSNFTLKIRSTKLEDSAMYFCASSVNRPSNQPQHFGDGTRLSIL.

This chain's CDR3 is CASSTDREHYNEQFF. The CDR3 DNA follows: TGTGCCAGCAGTACTGACAGGGAACACTACAATGAGCAGTTCTTC. J is TRBJ2-1 and V is TRBV2; 7 nucleotides match TRBD1. The junction had 7 bases not matched to a gene; V was cut back by 5 bases and J by 3 bases. Looked up from germline, CDR1 is SNHLY and CDR2 is FYNNEI. The CDR3 spans 15 residues.

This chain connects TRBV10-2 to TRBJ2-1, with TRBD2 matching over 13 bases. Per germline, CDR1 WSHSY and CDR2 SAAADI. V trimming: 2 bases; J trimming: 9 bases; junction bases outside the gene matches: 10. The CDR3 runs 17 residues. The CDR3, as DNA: TGCGCCAGCAGTGAGATCCGGGGACTAGCGGGGAGTAGTGAGCAGTTCTTC. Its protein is CASSEIRGLAGSSEQFF.

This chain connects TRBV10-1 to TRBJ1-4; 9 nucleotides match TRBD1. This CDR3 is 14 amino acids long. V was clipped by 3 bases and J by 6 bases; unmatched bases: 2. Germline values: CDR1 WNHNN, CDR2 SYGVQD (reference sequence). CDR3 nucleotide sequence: TGCGCCAGCAGTGAAGACAGGGGGGATGAAAAACTGTTTTTT. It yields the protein CASSEDRGDEKLFF.

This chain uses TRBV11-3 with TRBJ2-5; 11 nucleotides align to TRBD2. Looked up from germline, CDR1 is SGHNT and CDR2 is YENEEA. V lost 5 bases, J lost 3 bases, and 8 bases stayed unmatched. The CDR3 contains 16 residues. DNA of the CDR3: TGTGCCAGCAGCGCATCCGGGACTAGCGGTGAAGAGACCCAGTACTTC. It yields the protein CASSASGTSGEETQYF.

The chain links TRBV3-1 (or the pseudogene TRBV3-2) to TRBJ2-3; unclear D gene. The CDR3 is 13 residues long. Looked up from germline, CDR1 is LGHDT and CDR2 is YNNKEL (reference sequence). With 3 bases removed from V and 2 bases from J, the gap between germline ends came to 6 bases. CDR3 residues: CASSHSVTDTQYF. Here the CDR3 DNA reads TGTGCCAGCAGCCACTCCGTCACAGATACGCAGTATTTT.

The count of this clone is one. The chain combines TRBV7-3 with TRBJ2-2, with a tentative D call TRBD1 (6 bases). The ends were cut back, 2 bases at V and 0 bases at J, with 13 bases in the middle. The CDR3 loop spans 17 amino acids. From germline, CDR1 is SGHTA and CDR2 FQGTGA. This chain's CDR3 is CASSLGSTGTNTGELFF. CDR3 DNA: TGTGCCAGCAGCTTAGGGTCCACAGGGACGAACACCGGGGAGCTGTTTTTT.

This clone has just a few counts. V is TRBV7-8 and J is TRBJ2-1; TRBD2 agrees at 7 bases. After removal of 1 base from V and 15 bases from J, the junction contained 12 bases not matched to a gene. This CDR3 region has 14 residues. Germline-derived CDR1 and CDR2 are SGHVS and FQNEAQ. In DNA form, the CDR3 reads TGTGCCAGCAGCTTAGGTCCCAGCGGGGCGGAGGGGTTCTTC. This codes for CASSLGPSGAEGFF.